This T cell receptor (beta chain) was profiled in a study of shared clonotypes between healthy human individuals. Study findings and constraints: Tissues were not sampled, only blood, and their repertoires likely differ.

CDR1 and CDR2 (germline): SGHDT, YYEEEE. This CDR3 spans 17 amino acids. The J segment lost 2 bases and the V segment lost 1 base, leaving 8 bases of the junction unmatched. Points on this clone: What it binds is not known.

Generated by immunoSEQ multiplex PCR, the TCRdb table keeps only in-frame clones and is missing some. Found here are 850,000 to 1,200,000 clones, 75% of them singletons; the top ten hold approximately 1.5%. Only Caucasian adults living in Nashville, Tennessee served as donors. The receptor was derived from a man between 18 and 29 years old in good health. The sample comprised memory CD4+ T cells sorted from blood. Indicated subset: CD45RA-negative fraction. V usage is TRBV5-6 and J usage is TRBJ2-5; the match to TRBD1 covers 10 bases. CDR3: CASSLSPTGGLQETQYF. The DNA of the CDR3 is TGTGCCAGCAGCTTGAGCCCGACAGGGGGCCTACAAGAGACCCAGTACTTC.